This entry is about one T cell receptor (beta chain). Its antigen remains unidentified. The record has no base qualities; no much larger clone is one base away. In Seattle, one collaborating source enrolled patients while the infection was active and tracked those patients longitudinally over the course of disease. Whole blood was collected in K2EDTA tubes by collaborating institutions according to the institutions' own protocols. Collaborator samples were shipped for TCRbeta analysis as frozen whole blood, isolated PBMCs, or DNA extracted from either sample type. This specimen belongs to a study of blood T cell repertoires in COVID-19 (dated by TCRdb to about 2020). Describing the broader study: Samples from collaborators originated in the United States, Italy and Spain and spanned both the acute and convalescent phases of COVID-19. The material from the prospective study consisted of cDNA or gDNA derived from T cells, B-cell-depleted T cells, or PBMCs. Subjects who had been exposed to COVID-19, were actively infected with it, or had recovered from it provided the deeply sampled blood TCRbeta repertoires that made up the dataset. The repertoires were released in a freely available public database intended as a resource for research on the immune response to SARS-CoV-2. The samples were drawn from the first 160 participants of the ongoing ImmuneRACE study and from 1,254 subjects provided by 6 global collaborators. Sample metadata almost always included a de-identified subject ID, COVID-19 status, age in years and sex. Where available, HLA class I and class II types were taken from metadata supplied by the sample provider and were not determined by assay-based typing. Overall results and qualifications from the work: Clinical and demographic metadata were provided uncurated, with the amount varying by source and participant.

V loses 6 bases at its end and J loses 5 bases; junction bases beyond the gene matches: 13. The CDR3, cysteine through phenylalanine, is 17 amino acids long. Only CDR3 DNA remains: 51 bases, in frame from the first base. CDR1 MDHEN and CDR2 SYDVKM are derived from the germline V gene. TCRbeta CDR3 regions were amplified from genomic DNA using the immunoSEQ Assay, a bias-controlled multiplex PCR. In the authors' own workflow: Within the assay, amplification of reference gene primers was used to estimate how many nucleated cells each sample contained. Sequence reads were collapsed and filtered to measure the absolute abundance of every unique TCRbeta CDR3 rearrangement. Productive Simpson clonality was computed per sample as the square root of Simpson's diversity index over productive rearrangements. Sourced from immuneACCESS, this table was stored by TCRdb with only in-frame sequences that have V and J called. A share of the clones is absent; for the studies checked, an unresolved V gene accounts for under half, and the remainder has no known explanation. V, J and clone size are those of that table, while D and trimming were read from the DNA. Counted in this sample were 250,000 to 350,000 clones; about 81% of them appeared once. The ten largest make up roughly 1.5% of the sample.

This receptor was identified in a human donor with COVID-19, enrolled during active disease. The donor label of this sample is uncertain. Sequenced input: peripheral blood. Recombination joined TRBV28 with TRBJ1-6; 7 bases in the middle match TRBD1. This receptor carries the CDR3 CASRSRQTGLHNSPLHF. The DNA reads TGTGCCAGCAGATCTCGCCAGACAGGGCTCCATAATTCACCCCTCCACTTT.